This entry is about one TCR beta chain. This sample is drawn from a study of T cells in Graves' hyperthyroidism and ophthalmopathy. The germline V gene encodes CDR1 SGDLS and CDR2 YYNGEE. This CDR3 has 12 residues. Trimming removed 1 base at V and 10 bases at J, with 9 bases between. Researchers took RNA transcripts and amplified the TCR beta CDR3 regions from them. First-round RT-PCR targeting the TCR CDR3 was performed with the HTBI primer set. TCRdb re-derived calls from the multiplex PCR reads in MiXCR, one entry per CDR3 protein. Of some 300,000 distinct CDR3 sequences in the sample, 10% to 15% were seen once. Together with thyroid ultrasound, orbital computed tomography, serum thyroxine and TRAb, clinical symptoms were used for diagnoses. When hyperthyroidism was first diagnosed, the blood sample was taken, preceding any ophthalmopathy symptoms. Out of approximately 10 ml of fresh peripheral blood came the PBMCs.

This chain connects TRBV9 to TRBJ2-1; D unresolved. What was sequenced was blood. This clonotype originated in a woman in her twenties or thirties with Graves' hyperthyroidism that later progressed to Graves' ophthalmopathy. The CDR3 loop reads CASSVREYEQFF. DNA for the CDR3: TGTGCCAGCAGCGTAAGAGAATACGAGCAGTTCTTC.